The present T cell receptor beta chain was sequenced within a study of CD8 T cells in ankylosing spondylitis. At least ten counts were recorded for this clonotype. Its specificity is unknown. CDR1 is KGHSH, CDR2 LQKENI, per germline. Trimming left V 2 bases short and J 9 bases short, with 11 bases between. The CDR3 has 13 amino acids. TCRdb re-derived calls from the 5' RACE reads in MiXCR, one entry per CDR3 protein. The profile shows under 200,000 distinct CDR3 sequences, roughly 10% of them singletons. Points from the study as a whole: Disease-linked clones reportedly showed significant enrichment in matched ankylosing spondylitis synovial fluid.

The specimen was blood, either unsorted or a sorted T cell fraction (not recorded which). This receptor was taken from a male donor with ankylosing spondylitis or in good health (not recorded which). This chain connects TRBV18 to TRBJ2-1; D call uncertain. CDR3 nucleotide sequence: TGTGCCAGCTCACCAGACGTCTCCAGTGAGCAGTTCTTC. Protein product: CASSPDVSSEQFF.